The T cell receptor beta chain described here comes from a study of control samples from healthy donors and cancer patients. Clones were sequenced by immunoSEQ multiplex PCR, and TCRdb holds only the in-frame ones, with some missing. The sample has about 160,000 clones; about 87% are singletons. Germline CDR1 is SGHNT and CDR2 is YENEEA. Germline trimming cut 1 base from V and 7 bases from J; bases unmatched to any gene: 7. The CDR3 runs to 15 residues. The sequence was obtained from a young man in good health. The J gene is TRBJ2-1, the V gene TRBV11-3, with 7 bases that match TRBD2. Sequenced: blood. Here the CDR3 DNA reads TGTGCCAGCAGCTTAGGTCTAGCGGTGTTGAATGAGCAGTTCTTC. Translated: CASSLGLAVLNEQFF. Full variable domain (missing parts from reference TRBV11-3 and TRBJ2-1): EAGVVQSPRYKIIEKKQPVAFWCNPISGHNTLYWYLQNLGQGPELLIRYENEEAVDDSQLPKDRFSAERLKGVDSTLKIQPAELGDSAVYLCASSLGLAVLNEQFFGPGTRLTVL.